The T cell receptor (beta chain) under discussion was sequenced for a study of cytomegalovirus exposure and HLA in healthy donors. There are 14 residues in the CDR3. Germline values: CDR1 SGHRS, CDR2 YFSETQ. The V end was cut by 5 bases, the J end by 1 base, with 12 bases between. Turning to this clone: The antigen is unknown. The same CDR3 also results from other DNA sequences found in this sample.

The PCR used 60 Vbeta and 13 Jbeta primers. Here immunoSEQ multiplex PCR was the method, and the copy in TCRdb shows in-frame clones only, minus some. The table lists 140,000 to 150,000 clones, 65% to 90% of them singletons. Study-wide findings and caveats: In a later analysis, parvovirus B19, influenza, CMV and Epstein-Barr virus appeared linked to several top co-occurrence clusters. Per a prior analysis, the majority of TCR beta V segments were productive roughly 87% or roughly 30% of the time.

The chain uses TRBV5-1 and TRBJ2-5; no clear D gene. The specimen was PBMCs. This receptor was taken from a woman younger than 45 in good health and CMV-seronegative. CDR3 sequence: CASRPGFTQETQYF. The CDR3, as DNA: TGCGCCAGCAGACCCGGGTTTACCCAAGAGACCCAGTACTTC.